This T cell receptor (beta chain) was sequenced during a study of shared clonotypes between healthy human individuals. Study-wide background: Three plates each covered CD4 naive and memory; CD8 naive two, CD8 memory one.

Germline V gives CDR1 MNHEY, CDR2 SVGAGI. CDR3 length: 14 residues. Unmatched junction bases numbered 2, after V lost 5 bases and J lost 0 bases. All donors were healthy HIV-negative adults lacking recent acute infections or vaccinations. Deep-level running was used for the assay. Original processing methods: Junction-only sequences without quality scores were provided by ImmunoSEQ, so filtering was different. Profiling relied on immunoSEQ multiplex PCR, and the TCRdb table lists in-frame clones only, not all of them. That table is the source of V, J and clone size, and D and trimming were worked out from the DNA. This table holds a few million clones, just over 90% found once.

The receptor was isolated from a man between 18 and 35 years old in good health. Some clones in this sample may be carry-over from other donors' samples. The chain couples TRBV6-5 to TRBJ2-3, with TRBD1 identical over 7 bases. Sequenced input: naive CD4+ T cells from PBMCs. The subset was: CD45RA+ positively selected. The CDR3 protein is CASSRRGSTDTQYF. The CDR3 DNA reads TGTGCCAGCAGTCGCAGGGGGAGCACAGATACGCAGTATTTT.